The 10 T cell receptor beta chains below all came from one sample that was sequenced in a study of cytomegalovirus exposure and HLA in healthy donors. 60 Vbeta and 13 Jbeta primers were used in PCR. Using immunoSEQ multiplex PCR, the repertoire was profiled, and TCRdb retains in-frame clones only, with some absent. The sample has about 210,000 clones, about 85% seen once. Sequencing was carried out using PBMCs. These receptors were taken from a girl aged 2-10 years in good health and CMV-seronegative.

This clone was counted only a few times. The chain joins TRBV6-5 to TRBJ1-5, with D possibly TRBD1 on 6 matching bases. The CDR3 runs to 15 residues. Looked up from germline, CDR1 is MNHEY and CDR2 is SVGAGI. V was pared by 5 bases and J by 4 bases, with 15 bases between. As DNA, the CDR3 is TGTGCCAGCAGTCTTGACAGGAAAGGAAATCAGCCCCAGCATTTT. It specifies CASSLDRKGNQPQHF.

The chain couples TRBV27 to TRBJ1-1; TRBD1 is a possible D gene (6 bases). Germline CDR1 reads MNHEY; CDR2 reads SMNVEV (reference sequence). V lost 6 bases and J lost 6, with 11 bases in between. The CDR3 has 12 residues. CDR3 amino acids: CASRLQGSEAFF. The DNA for the CDR3 is TGTGCCAGCAGGTTACAGGGTTCTGAAGCTTTCTTT.

CDR3 region: CASSYGTGKGEQYF. CDR3 in DNA: TGTGCCAGCAGCTATGGGACAGGGAAAGGCGAGCAGTACTTC. V and J are TRBV5-5 and TRBJ2-7, with TRBD1 matching 9 bases. CDR1 and CDR2 from the germline V gene are SGHKS and YYEKEE (reference sequence). J gave up 6 bases and V 3 bases, and 7 bases lay outside the gene matches. The CDR3 sequence is 14 residues long.

J is TRBJ2-7 and V is TRBV2; a possible D gene is TRBD1 (5 bases). This CDR3 has 15 amino acids. V was shortened by 5 bases and J by 2 bases, with 16 bases between the two germline ends. CDR1 SNHLY and CDR2 FYNNEI come from the germline V gene. CDR3 DNA sequence: TGTGCCAGCAGTCCTGACAGTAGCTACACCTACGAGCAGTACTTC. Translated, it gives CASSPDSSYTYEQYF.

V is TRBV5-1 and J is TRBJ2-7; TRBD2 matches at 10 bases. J was trimmed by 1 base and V by 4 bases; bases with no gene match: 2. The CDR3 contains 14 residues. CDR1 is SGHRS and CDR2 is YFSETQ in the germline V gene. The CDR3 bases are TGCGCCAGCAGCCGGACTAGCGGATCCTACGAGCAGTACTTC. It is translated as CASSRTSGSYEQYF.

The chain combines TRBV11-3 with TRBJ2-5; 10 bases are shared with TRBD1. Per the germline V gene, CDR1 is SGHNT and CDR2 is YENEEA. The V and J ends lost 2 bases and 3 bases, in that order; junction bases with no gene match: 9. This CDR3 contains 17 residues. The CDR3 DNA is TGTGCCAGCAGCTTAAATAAATGGGGGACAGGGGAAGAGACCCAGTACTTC. It translates to CASSLNKWGTGEETQYF.

The chain uses TRBV11-2 and TRBJ2-2, with 11 bases aligning to TRBD2. This CDR3 has 18 amino acids. CDR1 is SGHAT, CDR2 FQNNGV, per germline. V lost 4 bases to trimming and J lost 4 bases; unmatched junction nucleotides: 11. Here the CDR3 DNA reads TGTGCCAGCAGCTCCAAGACTAGCGGGGCTTTAAGCACCGGGGAGCTGTTTTTT. It translates to CASSSKTSGALSTGELFF.

The V and J genes are TRBV9 and TRBJ2-1; 11 nucleotides agree with TRBD2. There are 16 residues in the CDR3. V dropped 3 bases and J dropped 6; count of bases not matched to a gene: 8. The germline V gene encodes CDR1 SGDLS and CDR2 YYNGEE. CDR3: CASSASLAGGPNEQFF. CDR3 DNA sequence: TGTGCCAGCAGCGCGTCTCTAGCGGGGGGACCCAATGAGCAGTTCTTC.

The chain is built from TRBV4-1 and TRBJ1-4; possible D gene TRBD1, 6 bases. Trimming removed 4 bases at V and 0 bases at J, with 15 bases between. The germline CDR1 and CDR2 sequences are MGHRA and YSYEKL. The CDR3 spans 17 residues. The CDR3 reads CASSPPGVGATNEKLFF. In DNA form, the CDR3 reads TGCGCCAGCAGCCCACCAGGGGTGGGGGCAACTAATGAAAAACTGTTTTTT.

The rearrangement links TRBV7-9 to TRBJ1-4; perhaps TRBD1 as D (6 bases). Germline V gene lookup returns CDR1 SEHNR and CDR2 FQNEAQ (reference sequence). Trimming stripped 2 bases from V and 0 bases from J, with 7 bases between. This CDR3 comprises 15 residues. The CDR3, as DNA: TGTGCCAGCAGCTTAAGGGGGACAACTAATGAAAAACTGTTTTTT. Amino acids: CASSLRGTTNEKLFF.